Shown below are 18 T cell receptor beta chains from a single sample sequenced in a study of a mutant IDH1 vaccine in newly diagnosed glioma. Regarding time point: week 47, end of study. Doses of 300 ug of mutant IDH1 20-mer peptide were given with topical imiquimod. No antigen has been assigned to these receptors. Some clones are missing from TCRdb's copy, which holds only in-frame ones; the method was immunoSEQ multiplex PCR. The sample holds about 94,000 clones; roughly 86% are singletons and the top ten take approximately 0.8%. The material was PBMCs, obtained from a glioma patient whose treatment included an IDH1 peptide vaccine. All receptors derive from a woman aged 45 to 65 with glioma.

CDR3 loop: CASTIEAGAAYEQYF. For the CDR3, the DNA is TGTGCCAGCACAATCGAGGCCGGGGCGGCCTACGAGCAGTACTTC. The gene calls are TRBV2 and TRBJ2-5, with D perhaps matching TRBD1 or TRBD2 (5 bases each). The assigned J gene may be wrong: the sequence end matches TRBJ2-7 better. This CDR3 is 15 amino acids long. Germline V gene sequence: CDR1 SNHLY, CDR2 FYNNEI.

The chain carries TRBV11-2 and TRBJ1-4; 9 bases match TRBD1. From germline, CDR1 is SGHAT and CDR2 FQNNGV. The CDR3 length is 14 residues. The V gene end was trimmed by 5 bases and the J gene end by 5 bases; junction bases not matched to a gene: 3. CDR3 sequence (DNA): TGTGCCAGCAGCCTGGACAGGGGAAATGAAAAACTGTTTTTT. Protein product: CASSLDRGNEKLFF. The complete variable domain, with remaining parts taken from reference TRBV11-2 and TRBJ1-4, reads EAGVAQSPRYKIIEKRQSVAFWCNPISGHATLYWYQQILGQGPKLLIQFQNNGVVDDSQLPKDRFSAERLKGVDSTLKIQPAKLEDSAVYLCASSLDRGNEKLFFGSGTQLSVL.

CDR3 nucleotide sequence: TGCGCCAGCAGCTTGGAAGGACTAGCGGGAGAGGCAGATACGCAGTATTTT. Translating gives CASSLEGLAGEADTQYF. The V call is TRBV5-1, the J call TRBJ2-3; 13 nucleotides line up with TRBD2. Trimming took 0 bases from V and 4 from J; bases not matched to a gene: 5. Germline CDR1 SGHRS, CDR2 YFSETQ. This CDR3 spans 17 amino acids.

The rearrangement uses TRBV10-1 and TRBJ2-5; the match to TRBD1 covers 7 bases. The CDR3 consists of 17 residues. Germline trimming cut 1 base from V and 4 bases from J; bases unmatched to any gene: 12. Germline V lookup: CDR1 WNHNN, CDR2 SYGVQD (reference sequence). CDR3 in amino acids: CASSEFSPTGTGETQYF. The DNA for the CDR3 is TGCGCCAGCAGTGAGTTTTCCCCGACAGGGACCGGAGAGACCCAGTACTTC.

CDR3 loop: CASSPDGNYGYTF. CDR3 DNA: TGTGCCAGCAGCCCGGACGGAAACTATGGCTACACCTTC. V usage is TRBV5-6 and J usage is TRBJ1-2; D is ambiguous. V gave up 4 bases and J gave up 2 bases, with 9 bases separating them. This CDR3 contains 13 residues. Germline CDR1 reads SGHDT; CDR2 reads YYEEEE.

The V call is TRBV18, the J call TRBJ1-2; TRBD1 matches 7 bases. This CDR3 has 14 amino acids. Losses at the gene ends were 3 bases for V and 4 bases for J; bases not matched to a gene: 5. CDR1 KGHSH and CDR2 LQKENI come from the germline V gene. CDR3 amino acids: CASSPRDSPYGYTF. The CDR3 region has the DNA TGTGCCAGCTCACCCCGGGACAGCCCCTATGGCTACACCTTC.

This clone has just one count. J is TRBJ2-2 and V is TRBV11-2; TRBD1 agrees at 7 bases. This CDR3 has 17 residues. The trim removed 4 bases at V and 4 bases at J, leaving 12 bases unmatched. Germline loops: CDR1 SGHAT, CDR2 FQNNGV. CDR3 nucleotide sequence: TGTGCCAGCAGCTCGAAGAGGGGGCGATCGGCCACCGGGGAGCTGTTTTTT. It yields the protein CASSSKRGRSATGELFF.

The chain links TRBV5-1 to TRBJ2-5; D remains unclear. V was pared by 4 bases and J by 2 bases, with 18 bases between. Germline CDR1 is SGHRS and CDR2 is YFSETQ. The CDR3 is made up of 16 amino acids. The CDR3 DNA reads TGCGCCAGCAGCCCGAACCCGGTGGGCTTACAAGAGACCCAGTACTTC. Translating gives CASSPNPVGLQETQYF.

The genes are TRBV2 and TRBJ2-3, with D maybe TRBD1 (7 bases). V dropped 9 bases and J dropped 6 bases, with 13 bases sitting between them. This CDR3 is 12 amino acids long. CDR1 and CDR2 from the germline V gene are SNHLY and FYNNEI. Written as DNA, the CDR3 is TGTGCCAGTAGGACAGGAGGGGATACGCAGTATTTT. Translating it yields CASRTGGDTQYF.

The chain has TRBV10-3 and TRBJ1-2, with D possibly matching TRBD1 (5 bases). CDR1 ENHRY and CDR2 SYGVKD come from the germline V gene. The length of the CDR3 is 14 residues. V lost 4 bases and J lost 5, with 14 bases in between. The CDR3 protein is CAISGGTDLYGYTF. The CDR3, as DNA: TGTGCCATCAGTGGGGGGACGGACTTGTATGGCTACACCTTC.

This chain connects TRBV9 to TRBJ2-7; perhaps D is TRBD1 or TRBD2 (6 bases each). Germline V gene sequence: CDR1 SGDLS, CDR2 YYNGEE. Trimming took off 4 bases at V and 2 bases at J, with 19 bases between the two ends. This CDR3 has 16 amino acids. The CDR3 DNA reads TGTGCCAGCAGCCCTAGCAAGGGGGGCAGCGCCTACGAGCAGTACTTC. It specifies CASSPSKGGSAYEQYF.

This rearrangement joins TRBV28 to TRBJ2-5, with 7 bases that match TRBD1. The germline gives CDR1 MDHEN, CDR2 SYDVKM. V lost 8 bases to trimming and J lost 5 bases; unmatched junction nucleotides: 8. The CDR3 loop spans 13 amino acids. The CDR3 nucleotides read TGTGCCAGCTTACGAGGGGGCCTGGAGACCCAGTACTTC. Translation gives CASLRGGLETQYF.

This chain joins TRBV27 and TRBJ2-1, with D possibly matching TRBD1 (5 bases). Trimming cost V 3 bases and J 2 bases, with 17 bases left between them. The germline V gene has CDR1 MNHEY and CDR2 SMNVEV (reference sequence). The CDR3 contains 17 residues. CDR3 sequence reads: CASSLSPQGRPYNEQFF. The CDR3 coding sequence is TGTGCCAGCAGTTTGTCCCCCCAGGGCAGACCCTACAATGAGCAGTTCTTC.

CDR3 DNA: TGTGCCAGCAGTGAGCACAGAAGCGGCAATTCACCCCTCCACTTT. Its protein product is CASSEHRSGNSPLHF. The chain couples TRBV25-1 to TRBJ1-6; D gene uncertain. Trimming pared 3 bases from V and 7 bases from J, leaving 13 bases between. The CDR3 length is 15 residues. Germline V gene lookup returns CDR1 MGHDK and CDR2 SYGVNS.

CDR3 loop: CASSRDRNSYNEQFF. CDR3 sequence (DNA): TGCGCCAGCAGTCGAGACAGAAACTCCTACAATGAGCAGTTCTTC. This sequence joins TRBV10-1 and TRBJ2-1, with D possibly TRBD1 on 5 matching bases. Trimming took off 5 bases at V and 0 bases at J, with 11 bases between the two ends. Germline V CDR1 and CDR2: WNHNN, SYGVQD (reference sequence). The CDR3 covers 15 residues.

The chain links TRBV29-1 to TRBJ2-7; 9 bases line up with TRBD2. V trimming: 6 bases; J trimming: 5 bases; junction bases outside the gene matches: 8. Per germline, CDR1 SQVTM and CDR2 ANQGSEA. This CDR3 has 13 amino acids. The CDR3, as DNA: TGCAGCGTCGATAGCGGGAGAAGGCACGAGCAGTACTTC. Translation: CSVDSGRRHEQYF.

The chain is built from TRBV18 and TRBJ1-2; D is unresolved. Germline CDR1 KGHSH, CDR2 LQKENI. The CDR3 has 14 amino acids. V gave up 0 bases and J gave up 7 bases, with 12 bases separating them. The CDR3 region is CASSPPATLRGYTF. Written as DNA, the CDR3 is TGTGCCAGCTCACCACCAGCTACCCTGCGTGGCTACACCTTC.

CDR3 nucleotide sequence: TGTGCCAGCAGCTTAGTGGGGCAGGGGAGGAACGAGCAGTACTTC. Its protein is CASSLVGQGRNEQYF. The rearrangement uses TRBV7-9 and TRBJ2-7, with D perhaps being TRBD1 or TRBD2 (6 bases each). The V gene lost 1 base and the J gene lost 5 bases, with 15 bases spanning the gap. CDR1 SEHNR and CDR2 FQNEAQ come from the germline V gene (reference sequence). The CDR3 has 15 amino acids. The full variable domain, in which reference TRBV7-9 and TRBJ2-7 provide the parts outside the CDR3, is DTGVSQNPRHKITKRGQNVTFRCDPISEHNRLYWYRQTLGQGPEFLTYFQNEAQLEKSRLLSDRFSAERPKGSFSTLEIQRTEQGDSAMYLCASSLVGQGRNEQYFGPGTRLTVT.